This T cell receptor (beta chain) was profiled in a study of CD8 T cells in ankylosing spondylitis (dated by TCRdb to about 2017). Study-wide context: T cell receptor beta repertoires were profiled in healthy donors and ankylosing spondylitis patients so that disease-linked TCR variants could be found. The full study cohort comprised around 25 ankylosing spondylitis patients and about a hundred healthy donors. Peripheral blood was sampled, and synovial fluid was also collected from ankylosing spondylitis patients.

The research as a whole found: In peripheral blood, the disease-linked clones were found at relatively low frequencies and had a CD8+ phenotype. Blood from ankylosing spondylitis patients appeared to be characterized by a TCR beta motif composed of under 10 highly homologous amino acid variants. Some motif variants had previously been reported in the synovial fluid and blood of reactive arthritis patients, which suggests shared mechanisms of disease initiation. Significant enrichment of the disease-linked clones was reported in matched synovial fluid samples from ankylosing spondylitis patients.

There are 14 amino acids in the CDR3, from cysteine to phenylalanine inclusive. The CDR3 DNA has 42 bases and is translated from base 1. The germline V gene supplies CDR1 SGHRS and CDR2 YFSETQ. V lost 3 bases and J lost 7 bases; the stretch between them is 16 bases long. The sample was run on an Illumina HiSeq 2500. Quantitative 5'-RACE with molecular barcodes was used to prepare TCR beta libraries. In the source study's methods: Disease-linked TCR variants were identified with a new computational method built on a probabilistic model of VDJ rearrangement. TCRdb applied fastp at Q25 and MiXCR to the public reads, then kept only in-frame beta chains. CDR3 protein sequences are deduplicated, and each keeps its most common genes and DNA. Here the V and J calls rest on TCRdb's processing, not on the authors' analysis. The sample records almost 250,000 distinct CDR3 sequences, roughly 32% of which are singletons. 4% to 5.5% of the sample is in the top ten clones.

For this clonotype: The target of this receptor is not known. No per-base quality is available; no much larger clone lies one base away.

This TCR derives from a male donor with ankylosing spondylitis or in good health (not recorded which). The chain was built from TRBV5-1 and TRBJ1-2; the D gene is unclear. The material sequenced was blood, either unsorted or a sorted T cell fraction (not recorded which). The DNA sequence follows: TGCGCCAGCAGCTACCTCGGGGAAGGTAGTGGCTACACCTTC. Translation gives CASSYLGEGSGYTF.